This is a list of T cell receptor beta chains from one sample in a study of blood T cell repertoires in COVID-19. The table came from immunoSEQ multiplex PCR; TCRdb's copy has only in-frame clones and leaves some out. The table lists 450,000 to 500,000 clones, roughly 87% of them singletons, with 0.7% in the top ten. The sequenced sample consisted of PBMCs or T cells enriched from blood (not recorded which). The receptors derive from a woman younger than 35 who had recovered from COVID-19. Both conserved end residues are trimmed from each CDR3. The D gene is left open where the match is weak. Not every row has a clone size; where given, it reads once, few, many or a size class.

cdr3_aa,d_call,v_call,j_call,clone_size
ASSISRGWALNEQF,NA,TRBV19,TRBJ2-1,once
ASRPPQGETGELF,TRBD1,TRBV28,TRBJ2-2,NA
ASSYLGGNSPLH,NA,TRBV6-2/TRBV6-3,TRBJ1-6,few
ASSSEGGPVTDTQY,NA,TRBV7-8,TRBJ2-3,NA
ASIPTSGTGYEQY,NA,TRBV7-2,TRBJ2-7,NA
ASSSVLTLGLPANYGYT,NA,TRBV5-1,TRBJ1-2,once
AWTGFGDNSPLH,NA,TRBV30,TRBJ1-6,NA
ASSLLAGAEAGELF,NA,TRBV7-8,TRBJ2-2,NA
ASGLVRVSGGKYTHEQY,TRBD2,TRBV12-5,TRBJ2-7,few
ASSHTEGAGQPQH,TRBD1,TRBV4-1,TRBJ1-5,NA
ASSFLSSRNQPQH,NA,TRBV28,TRBJ1-5,NA
ATSGGDMNTEAF,NA,TRBV15,TRBJ1-1,once
ASSLEGVEKLF,NA,TRBV5-8,TRBJ1-4,few
ASSGALRYEQY,NA,TRBV7-2,TRBJ2-7,NA
ASSRTGNNSPLH,TRBD1,TRBV3-1/TRBV3-2,TRBJ1-6,NA
ASSPLKEIREKLF,NA,TRBV19,TRBJ1-4,NA
ASSGDREWNTEAF,TRBD1,TRBV7-9,TRBJ1-1,few
ASSDKSSGNTIY,NA,TRBV6-5,TRBJ1-3,NA
ASSPDFSGGVSGELF,TRBD2,TRBV5-1,TRBJ2-2,NA
ASIRGADTEAF,TRBD1,TRBV2,TRBJ1-1,NA
ASSRLVSPTVNTEAF,NA,TRBV19,TRBJ1-1,NA
ASSLGHGGAETQY,TRBD2,TRBV5-5,TRBJ2-5,NA
ASSRTGSTYEQY,NA,TRBV7-8,TRBJ2-7,NA
ASGRAGVETQY,TRBD2,TRBV12-5,TRBJ2-5,NA
ASSPQPGNEKLF,NA,TRBV28,TRBJ1-4,NA
AWTPDRNTEAF,NA,TRBV30,TRBJ1-1,NA
ATSRTTQGDGYT,NA,TRBV15,TRBJ1-2,NA
ASGPAGSSNQPQH,NA,TRBV12-5,TRBJ1-5,NA
AWRQEGARGYT,TRBD1,TRBV30,TRBJ1-2,NA
ASSLSGGPLYEQY,TRBD2,TRBV28,TRBJ2-7,NA
ASSQGGLFGYT,NA,TRBV3-1/TRBV3-2,TRBJ1-2,NA
ASRRDRGGNEQF,TRBD1,TRBV28,TRBJ2-1,many
ASSLRPSSLGETQY,NA,TRBV7-2,TRBJ2-5,NA
ASSSTWRVF,NA,TRBV7-2,TRBJ2-2,NA
ASSSYKTSNYGYT,NA,TRBV11-2,TRBJ1-2,NA
AWGTGGIGPQH,TRBD1,TRBV30,TRBJ1-5,NA
ASSPPGFDQPQH,NA,TRBV28,TRBJ1-5,NA
ASSLNSGTETKTQY,TRBD1,TRBV7-2,TRBJ2-5,NA
ASSFVNTGNTIY,NA,TRBV5-6,TRBJ1-3,NA
ASSYSLQGQETQY,NA,TRBV6-6,TRBJ2-5,NA
ASSLSMGTGEYEQY,TRBD1,TRBV27,TRBJ2-7,NA
ASSWTGGETEAF,TRBD1,TRBV5-1,TRBJ1-1,NA
ASSLRDSGANVLT,NA,TRBV28,TRBJ2-6,NA
AIRRGLAGDTDTQY,TRBD2,TRBV10-3,TRBJ2-3,NA
ATSDWTSLYGYT,NA,TRBV24-1,TRBJ1-2,NA
ASSWTRGYEQY,TRBD2,TRBV14,TRBJ2-7,NA